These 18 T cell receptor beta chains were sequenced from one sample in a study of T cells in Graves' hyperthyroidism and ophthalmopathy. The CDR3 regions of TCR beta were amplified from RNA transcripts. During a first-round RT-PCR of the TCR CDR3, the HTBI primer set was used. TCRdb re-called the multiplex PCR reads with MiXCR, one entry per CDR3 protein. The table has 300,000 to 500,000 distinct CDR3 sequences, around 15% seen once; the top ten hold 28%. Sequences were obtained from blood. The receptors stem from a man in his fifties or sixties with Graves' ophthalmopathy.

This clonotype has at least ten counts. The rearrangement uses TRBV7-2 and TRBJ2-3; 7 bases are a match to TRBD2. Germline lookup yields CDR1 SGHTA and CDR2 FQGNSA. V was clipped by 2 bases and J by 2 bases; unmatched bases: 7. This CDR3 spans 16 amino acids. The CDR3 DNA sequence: TGTGCCAGCAGCTTATTGCGGGGGATGTCCACAGATACGCAGTATTTT. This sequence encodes CASSLLRGMSTDTQYF. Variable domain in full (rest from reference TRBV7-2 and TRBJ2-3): GAGVSQSPSNKVTEKGKDVELRCDPISGHTALYWYRQSLGQGLEFLIYFQGNSAPDKSGLPSDRFSAERTGGSVSTLTIQRTQQEDSAVYLCASSLLRGMSTDTQYFGPGTRLTVL.

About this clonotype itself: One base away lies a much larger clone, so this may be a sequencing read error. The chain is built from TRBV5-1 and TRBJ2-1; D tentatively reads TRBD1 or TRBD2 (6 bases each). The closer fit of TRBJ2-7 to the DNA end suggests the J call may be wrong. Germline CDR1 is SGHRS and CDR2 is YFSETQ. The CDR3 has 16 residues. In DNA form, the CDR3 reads TGCGCCAGCAGCTCAGGGGTCGGGAGCCCCTTAGATGAGCAGTACTTC. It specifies CASSSGVGSPLDEQYF.

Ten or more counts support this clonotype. Here the CDR3 reads CASSLPSEQFF. Here the CDR3 DNA reads TGTGCCAGCAGTTTACCCAGTGAGCAGTTCTTC. The chain combines TRBV28 with TRBJ2-1; D not resolved. The CDR3 has 11 amino acids. Germline V CDR1 and CDR2: MDHEN, SYDVKM. V lost 2 bases, J lost 9 bases, and 5 bases lay in between. The entire variable domain, with the rest obtained from reference TRBV28 and TRBJ2-1, is as follows: DVKVTQSSRYLVKRTGEKVFLECVQDMDHENMFWYRQDPGLGLRLIYFSYDVKMKEKGDIPEGYSVSREKKERFSLILESASTNQTSMYLCASSLPSEQFFGPGTRLTVL.

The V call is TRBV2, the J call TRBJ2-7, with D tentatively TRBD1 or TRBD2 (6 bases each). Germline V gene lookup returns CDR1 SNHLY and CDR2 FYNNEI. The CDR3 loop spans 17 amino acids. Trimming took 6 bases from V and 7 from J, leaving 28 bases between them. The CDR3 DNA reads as TGTGCCAGCAGGCACCGGGACGGGGGCGTGGGGGTTCTTGAGCAGTACTTC. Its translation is CASRHRDGGVGVLEQYF.

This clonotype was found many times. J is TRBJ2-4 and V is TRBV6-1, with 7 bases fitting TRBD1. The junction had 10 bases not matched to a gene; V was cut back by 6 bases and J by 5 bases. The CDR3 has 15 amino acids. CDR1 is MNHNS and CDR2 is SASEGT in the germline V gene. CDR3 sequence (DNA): TGTGCCAGCAGCCCCCCGGGACAGACCCAAAACATTCAGTACTTC. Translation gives CASSPPGQTQNIQYF.

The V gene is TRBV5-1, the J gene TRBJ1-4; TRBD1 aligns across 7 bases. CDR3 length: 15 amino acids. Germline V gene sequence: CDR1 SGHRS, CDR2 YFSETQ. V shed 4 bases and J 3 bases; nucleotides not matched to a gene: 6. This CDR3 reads CASSLYRGPNEKLFF. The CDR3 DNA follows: TGCGCCAGCAGCCTCTACAGGGGTCCTAATGAAAAACTGTTTTTT.

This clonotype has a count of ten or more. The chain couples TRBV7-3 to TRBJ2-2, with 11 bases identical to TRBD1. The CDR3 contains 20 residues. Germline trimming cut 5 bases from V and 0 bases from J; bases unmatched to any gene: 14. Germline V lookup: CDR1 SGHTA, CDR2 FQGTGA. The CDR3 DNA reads TGTGCCAGCAGCATTCGGTGGGACAGGGGGAAAAGGGCGAACACCGGGGAGCTGTTTTTT. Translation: CASSIRWDRGKRANTGELFF.

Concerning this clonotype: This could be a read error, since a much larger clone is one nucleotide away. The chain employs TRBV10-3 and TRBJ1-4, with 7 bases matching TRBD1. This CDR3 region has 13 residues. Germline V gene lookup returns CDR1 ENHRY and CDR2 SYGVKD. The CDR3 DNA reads TGTGCCATCAGTGGTGAGGACAGGACAAAACTGGTTTTT. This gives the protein CAISGEDRTKLVF.

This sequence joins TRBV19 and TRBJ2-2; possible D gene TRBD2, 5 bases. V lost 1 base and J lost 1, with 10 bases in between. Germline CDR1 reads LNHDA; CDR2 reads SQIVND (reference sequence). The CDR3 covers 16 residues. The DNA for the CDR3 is TGTGCCAGTAGTATAGGCCTAGCCGGGAACACCGGGGAGCTGTTTTTT. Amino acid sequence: CASSIGLAGNTGELFF.

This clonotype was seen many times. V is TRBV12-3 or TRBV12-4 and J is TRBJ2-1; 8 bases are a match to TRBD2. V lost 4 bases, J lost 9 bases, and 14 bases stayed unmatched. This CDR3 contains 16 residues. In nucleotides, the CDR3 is TGTGCCAGCAGTTCAACTACAGCGGGAGAGTATGGTGAGCAGTTCTTC. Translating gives CASSSTTAGEYGEQFF.

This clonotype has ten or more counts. The CDR3 spells CASRPTRPSTDTQYF. For the CDR3, the DNA is TGTGCCAGCAGACCAACTCGTCCTAGCACAGATACGCAGTATTTT. The rearrangement uses TRBV7-9 and TRBJ2-3; no firm D call. The germline V gene encodes CDR1 SEHNR and CDR2 FQNEAQ (reference sequence). V was trimmed by 6 bases and J by 0 bases, leaving 13 bases between them. The CDR3 extends over 15 amino acids.

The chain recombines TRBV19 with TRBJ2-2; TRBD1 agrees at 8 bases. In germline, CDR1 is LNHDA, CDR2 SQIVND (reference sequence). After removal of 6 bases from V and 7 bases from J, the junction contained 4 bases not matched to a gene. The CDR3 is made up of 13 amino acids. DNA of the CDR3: TGTGCCAGTAGAGACAGGGGAGGCGGGGAGCTGTTTTTT. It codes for CASRDRGGGELFF.

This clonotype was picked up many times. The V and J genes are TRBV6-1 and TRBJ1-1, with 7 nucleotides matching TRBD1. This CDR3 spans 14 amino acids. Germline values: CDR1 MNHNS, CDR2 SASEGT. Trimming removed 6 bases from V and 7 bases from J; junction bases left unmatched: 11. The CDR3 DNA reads TGTGCCAGCAGAAACCTAGGGGGCGCGAATGAAGCTTTCTTT. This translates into CASRNLGGANEAFF.

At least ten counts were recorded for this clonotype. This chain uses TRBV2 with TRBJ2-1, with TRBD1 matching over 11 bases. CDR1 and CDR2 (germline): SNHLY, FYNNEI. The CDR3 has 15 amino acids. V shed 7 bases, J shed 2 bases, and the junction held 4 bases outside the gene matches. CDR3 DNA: TGTGCCAGCAAAAGGACAGGGGGCGCCTACAATGAGCAGTTCTTC. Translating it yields CASKRTGGAYNEQFF.

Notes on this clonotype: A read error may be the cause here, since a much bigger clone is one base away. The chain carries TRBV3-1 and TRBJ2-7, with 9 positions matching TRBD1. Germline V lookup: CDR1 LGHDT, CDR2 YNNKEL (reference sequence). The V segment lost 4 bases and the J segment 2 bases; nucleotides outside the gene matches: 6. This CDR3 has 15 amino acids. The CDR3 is CASSPGQGKPYEQYF. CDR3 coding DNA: TGTGCCAGCAGCCCAGGACAGGGGAAGCCCTACGAGCAGTACTTC.

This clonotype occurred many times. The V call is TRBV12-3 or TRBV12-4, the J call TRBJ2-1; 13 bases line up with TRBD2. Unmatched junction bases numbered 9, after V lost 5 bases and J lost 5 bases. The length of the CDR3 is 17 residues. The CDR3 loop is CASSTQLAGGLHNEQFF. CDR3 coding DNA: TGTGCCAGCAGTACTCAACTAGCGGGAGGGCTCCACAATGAGCAGTTCTTC.

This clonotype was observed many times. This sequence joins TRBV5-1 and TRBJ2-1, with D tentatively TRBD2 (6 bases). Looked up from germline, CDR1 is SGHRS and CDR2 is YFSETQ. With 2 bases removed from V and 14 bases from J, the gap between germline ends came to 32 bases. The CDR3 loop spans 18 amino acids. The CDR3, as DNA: TGCGCCAGCAGCTTTGGCGTGATGAGGGGTATCGGCGACACGGGGGAGTTCTTC. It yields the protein CASSFGVMRGIGDTGEFF.

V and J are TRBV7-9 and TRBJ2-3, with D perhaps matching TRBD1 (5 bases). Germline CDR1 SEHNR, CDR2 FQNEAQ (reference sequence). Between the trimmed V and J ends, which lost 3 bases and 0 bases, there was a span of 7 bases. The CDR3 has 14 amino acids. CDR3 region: CASSFQGSTDTQYF. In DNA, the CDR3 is TGTGCCAGCAGCTTTCAGGGAAGCACAGATACGCAGTATTTT.